Sequencing of this T cell receptor beta chain was carried out in a study of blood T cell repertoires in COVID-19. Study-level background: The United States, Italy and Spain provided the acute and convalescent COVID-19 samples. Nucleic acid was either cDNA or gDNA, and it came from T cells, B-cell-depleted T cells, or PBMCs.

Germline CDR1 and CDR2: LGHDT and YNNKEL (reference sequence). This CDR3 is built from 15 residues. V was cut by 4 bases and J by 7 bases, with 14 bases left in between. Under the authors' procedure: Reference gene primers were amplified, and this amplification served to estimate nucleated cell counts. Libraries were prepared by immunoSEQ multiplex PCR; TCRdb keeps only in-frame clonotypes and omits some of them. V, J and clone size derive from that table, while D and trimming were established from the DNA sequence. The sample holds 150,000 or so clones, roughly nine tenths seen once. The specimen sequenced was peripheral blood. The clonotype was recovered from a man between 45 and 60 years old with acute or convalescent COVID-19. J is TRBJ1-6 and V is TRBV3-1 (or the pseudogene TRBV3-2); possible D gene TRBD1, 6 bases. The CDR3 reads CASSPSGQGNSPLHF. The CDR3 region has the DNA TGTGCCAGCAGCCCCTCGGGTCAGGGGAATTCACCCCTCCACTTT.